The entry below gives a single T cell receptor (beta chain) sequence along with its context. 13 Jbeta primers and 60 Vbeta primers were used for the PCR. Only in-frame clones appear in the TCRdb table, and some are missing; sequencing was by immunoSEQ multiplex PCR. Of about 240,000 clones in the sample, roughly 82% were seen once. CDR3 length: 16 residues. V gave up 5 bases and J gave up 5 bases, with 18 bases separating them. CDR1 and CDR2 (germline): SGHNT, YENEEA. The data are from a study of cytomegalovirus exposure and HLA in healthy donors. Whole-study context: From about 179 million T cells, an earlier analysis saw approximately 110 million unique TCR beta sequences.

The sequence was collected from a woman between 40 and 50 years old in good health and CMV-seropositive. V usage is TRBV11-3 and J usage is TRBJ2-2, with D possibly TRBD1 on 5 matching bases. Sequenced material: PBMCs. The CDR3 protein is CASSPGDSLLTGELFF. In nucleotides, the CDR3 is TGTGCCAGCAGCCCCGGAGACAGCCTACTAACCGGGGAGCTGTTTTTT.